The 8 T cell receptor beta chains below were found in one sample sequenced in a study of T-cell memory formation after mild COVID-19 (dated by TCRdb to about 2021). Libraries were built with 5' RACE. The data were produced on an Illumina NovaSeq 6000. TCRdb trimmed the raw reads at Q25, called clones with MiXCR and kept productive beta chains. Rows merge per CDR3 protein into single entries with the most common DNA and genes. For this sample there are 300,000 to 400,000 distinct CDR3 sequences; about 16% appear just once. The ten largest account for 20% to 25% of the sample. The sample consisted of PBMCs or a T cell subset sorted from them (not recorded which). These receptors all stem from a man younger than 35 who had mild COVID-19 (a few samples of this study predate the infection). The sample titles of this study are shuffled in the database, so cell type and time point are left out; the donor was told from shared clones.

This rearrangement joins TRBV5-1 to TRBJ2-7; D ambiguous. The CDR3 runs to 13 residues. Between the trimmed V and J ends, which lost 4 bases and 6 bases, there was a span of 14 bases. Germline CDR1 and CDR2: SGHRS and YFSETQ. CDR3 coding DNA: TGCGCCAGCAGCGCTTCCCTCATGGGCGAGCAGTACTTC. It encodes CASSASLMGEQYF.

This clonotype has only a few counts. V usage is TRBV6-5 and J usage is TRBJ1-2; 9 nucleotides match TRBD1. The ends lost 10 bases at V and 8 bases at J; junction bases unmatched: 11. This CDR3 contains 13 residues. The germline V gene encodes CDR1 MNHEY and CDR2 SVGAGI. CDR3 sequence: CATQPGQGIGYTF. In nucleotides, the CDR3 is TGTGCCACTCAACCGGGACAGGGTATAGGCTACACCTTC.

The table lists this clonotype with many counts. V and J are TRBV5-1 and TRBJ2-5; D not certain. Looked up from germline, CDR1 is SGHRS and CDR2 is YFSETQ. The V gene lost 0 bases and the J gene lost 1 base, with 7 bases spanning the gap. This CDR3 comprises 14 residues. The CDR3 here is CASSLAVVQETQYF. CDR3 DNA sequence: TGCGCCAGCAGCTTGGCCGTCGTCCAAGAGACCCAGTACTTC.

This clonotype was detected only a few times. V is TRBV4-3 and J is TRBJ2-1; 7 bases match TRBD2. In germline, CDR1 is LGHNA, CDR2 YSLEER. The junction had 10 bases not matched to a gene; V was cut back by 2 bases and J by 6 bases. This CDR3 region has 16 residues. The DNA for the CDR3 is TGCGCCAGCAGCCAAAGGAGGGGCCCGGGGGGCAATGAGCAGTTCTTC. Protein product: CASSQRRGPGGNEQFF.

This chain joins TRBV6-5 and TRBJ1-5; 7 bases fit TRBD1. CDR3 length: 17 amino acids. Germline CDR1 is MNHEY and CDR2 is SVGAGI. Trimming at V came to 4 bases and at J to 0 bases, leaving 9 bases not matched to a gene. Here the CDR3 DNA reads TGTGCCAGCAGTTTACTGGGGACAGCTAATAGCAATCAGCCCCAGCATTTT. Encoded protein: CASSLLGTANSNQPQHF.

This rearrangement joins TRBV2 to TRBJ2-5, with D possibly TRBD2 on 6 matching bases. The CDR3 spans 13 residues. Trimming stripped 6 bases from V and 4 bases from J, with 12 bases between. Germline V CDR1 and CDR2: SNHLY, FYNNEI. The CDR3 reads CASRGGAGETQYF. As DNA, the CDR3 is TGTGCCAGCAGAGGAGGGGCCGGAGAGACCCAGTACTTC.

This clonotype turned up a few times. The chain recombines TRBV9 with TRBJ2-5; 10 bases line up with TRBD2. The junction had 10 bases not matched to a gene; V was cut back by 4 bases and J by 7 bases. This CDR3 is built from 15 residues. Germline CDR1 and CDR2: SGDLS and YYNGEE. CDR3 region: CASSSSGGGLVTQYF. Written as DNA, the CDR3 is TGTGCCAGCAGCTCCAGCGGGGGGGGCTTAGTGACCCAGTACTTC.

This clonotype has only a few counts. CDR3 amino acids: CASSQDRAPNQPQHF. The CDR3 bases are TGCGCCAGCAGCCAGGACAGGGCCCCCAATCAGCCCCAGCATTTT. This rearrangement joins TRBV4-1 to TRBJ1-5; TRBD1 aligns across 8 bases. The germline V gene has CDR1 MGHRA and CDR2 YSYEKL. The trim removed 3 bases at V and 3 bases at J, leaving 4 bases unmatched. The CDR3 totals 15 residues.